The 2 T cell receptor beta chains presented below share a single source sample, sequenced in a study of T cell repertoires in cytomegalovirus infection. TCRdb fed the reads into MiXCR, producing one record per CDR3 protein. The table includes around 300,000 distinct CDR3 sequences, over 7.5% detected once. The sample comprised PBMCs. The receptors were gathered from a human donor in good health (CMV status not recorded). Some clones in this sample may be carry-over from other donors' samples.

Many counts were recorded for this clonotype. J is TRBJ2-1 and V is TRBV19, with TRBD2 matching over 8 bases. Trimming cost V 5 bases and J 7 bases; bases outside gene matches: 10. The length of the CDR3 is 15 residues. The germline gives CDR1 LNHDA, CDR2 SQIVND (reference sequence). The chain's CDR3 is CASSSLAGISNEQFF. The CDR3 bases are TGTGCCAGTAGTTCTTTAGCGGGAATAAGTAATGAGCAGTTCTTC.

The rearrangement joins TRBV4-1 to TRBJ2-5; no clear D gene. This CDR3 has 16 amino acids. V was pared by 0 bases and J by 1 base, with 12 bases between. Germline V gene data show CDR1 as MGHRA and CDR2 as YSYEKL. CDR3 protein: CASSQDRQGPQETQYF. The CDR3, as DNA: TGCGCCAGCAGCCAAGATAGGCAAGGGCCCCAAGAGACCCAGTACTTC.